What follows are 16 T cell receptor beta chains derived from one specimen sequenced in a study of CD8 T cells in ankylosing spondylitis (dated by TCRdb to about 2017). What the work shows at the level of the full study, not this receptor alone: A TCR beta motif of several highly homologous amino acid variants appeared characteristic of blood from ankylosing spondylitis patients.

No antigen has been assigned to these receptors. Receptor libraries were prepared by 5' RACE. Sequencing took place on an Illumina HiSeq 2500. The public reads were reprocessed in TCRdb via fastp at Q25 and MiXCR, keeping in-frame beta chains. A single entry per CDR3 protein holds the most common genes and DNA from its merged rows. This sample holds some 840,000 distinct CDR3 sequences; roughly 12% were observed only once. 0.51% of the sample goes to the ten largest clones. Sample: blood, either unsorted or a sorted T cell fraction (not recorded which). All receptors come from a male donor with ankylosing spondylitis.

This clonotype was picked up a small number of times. The CDR3 here is CASSLVSSGGWETQYF. Written as DNA, the CDR3 is TGTGCCAGCAGCTTAGTATCCAGCGGGGGGTGGGAGACCCAGTACTTC. V and J are TRBV7-2 and TRBJ2-5; 9 bases line up with TRBD2. The CDR3 runs to 16 residues. The germline CDR1 and CDR2 sequences are SGHTA and FQGNSA. V shed 1 base and J 5 bases; nucleotides not matched to a gene: 8. The whole variable domain, remainder taken from reference TRBV7-2 and TRBJ2-5, is GAGVSQSPSNKVTEKGKDVELRCDPISGHTALYWYRQSLGQGLEFLIYFQGNSAPDKSGLPSDRFSAERTGGSVSTLTIQRTQQEDSAVYLCASSLVSSGGWETQYFGPGTRLLVL.

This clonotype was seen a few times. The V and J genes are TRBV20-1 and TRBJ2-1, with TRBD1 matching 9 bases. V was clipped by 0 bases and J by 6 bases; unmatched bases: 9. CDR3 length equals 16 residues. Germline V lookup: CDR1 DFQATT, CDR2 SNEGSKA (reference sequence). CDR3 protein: CSARDRAGTGSNEQFF. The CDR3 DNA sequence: TGCAGTGCTAGAGACAGAGCCGGGACAGGGAGCAATGAGCAGTTCTTC.

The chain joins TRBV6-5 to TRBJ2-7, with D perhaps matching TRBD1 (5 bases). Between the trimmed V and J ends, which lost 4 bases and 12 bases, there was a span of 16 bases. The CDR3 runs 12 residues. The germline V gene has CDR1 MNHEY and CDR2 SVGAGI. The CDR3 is CASSSTGLARYF. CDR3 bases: TGTGCCAGCAGTTCCACAGGTTTAGCTCGGTACTTC.

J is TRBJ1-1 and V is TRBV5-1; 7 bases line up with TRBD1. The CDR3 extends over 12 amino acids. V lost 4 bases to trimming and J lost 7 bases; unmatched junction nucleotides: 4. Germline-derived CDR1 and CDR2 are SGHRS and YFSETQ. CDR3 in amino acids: CASSQTGIEAFF. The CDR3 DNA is TGCGCCAGCAGCCAGACAGGGATTGAAGCTTTCTTT.

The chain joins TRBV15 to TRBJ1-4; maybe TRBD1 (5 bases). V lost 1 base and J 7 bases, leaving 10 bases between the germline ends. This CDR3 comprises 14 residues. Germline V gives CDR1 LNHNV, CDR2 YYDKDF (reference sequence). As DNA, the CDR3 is TGTGCCACCAGCAGAGGCGCGGGGGGTGAAAAACTGTTTTTT. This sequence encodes CATSRGAGGEKLFF.

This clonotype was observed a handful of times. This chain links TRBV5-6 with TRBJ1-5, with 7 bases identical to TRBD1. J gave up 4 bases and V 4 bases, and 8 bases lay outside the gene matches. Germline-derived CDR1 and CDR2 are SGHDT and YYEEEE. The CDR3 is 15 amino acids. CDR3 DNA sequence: TGTGCCAGCAGCCTGCAGGGGGGGTTTAATCAGCCCCAGCATTTT. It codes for CASSLQGGFNQPQHF.

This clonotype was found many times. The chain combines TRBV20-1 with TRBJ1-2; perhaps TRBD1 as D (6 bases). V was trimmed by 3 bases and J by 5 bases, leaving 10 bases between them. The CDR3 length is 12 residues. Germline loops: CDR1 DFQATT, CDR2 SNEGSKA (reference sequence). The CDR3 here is CSARGQGYGYTF. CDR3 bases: TGCAGTGCTAGGGGGCAGGGGTATGGCTACACCTTC.

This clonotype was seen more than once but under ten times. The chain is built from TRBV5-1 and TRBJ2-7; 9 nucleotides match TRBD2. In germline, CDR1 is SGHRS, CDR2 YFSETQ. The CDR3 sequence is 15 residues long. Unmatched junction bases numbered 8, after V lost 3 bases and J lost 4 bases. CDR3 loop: CASSYRLADLYEQYF. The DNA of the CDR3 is TGCGCCAGCAGCTACAGACTAGCGGACTTATACGAGCAGTACTTC.

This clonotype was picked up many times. The CDR3 DNA reads as TGCAGCGTTCAGGGATATTCCTACGAGCAGTACTTC. Its translation is CSVQGYSYEQYF. This chain connects TRBV29-1 to TRBJ2-7, with a possible D match to TRBD1 (5 bases). CDR1 and CDR2 from the germline V gene are SQVTM and ANQGSEA. V lost 5 bases, J lost 1 base, and 9 bases lay in between. The CDR3 sequence is 12 residues long.

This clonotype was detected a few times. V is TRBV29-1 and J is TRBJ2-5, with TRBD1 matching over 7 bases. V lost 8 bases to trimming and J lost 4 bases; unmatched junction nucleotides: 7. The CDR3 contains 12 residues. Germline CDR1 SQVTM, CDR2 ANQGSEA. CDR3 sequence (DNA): TGCAGCCTAACAGGGGCTGGAGAGACCCAGTACTTC. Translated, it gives CSLTGAGETQYF.

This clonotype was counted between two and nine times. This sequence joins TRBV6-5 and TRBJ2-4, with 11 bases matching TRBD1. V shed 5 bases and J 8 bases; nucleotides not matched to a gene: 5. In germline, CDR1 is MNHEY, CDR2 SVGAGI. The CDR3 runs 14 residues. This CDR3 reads CASSNGQGAYIQYF. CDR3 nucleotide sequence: TGTGCCAGCAGTAACGGACAGGGGGCATACATTCAGTACTTC.

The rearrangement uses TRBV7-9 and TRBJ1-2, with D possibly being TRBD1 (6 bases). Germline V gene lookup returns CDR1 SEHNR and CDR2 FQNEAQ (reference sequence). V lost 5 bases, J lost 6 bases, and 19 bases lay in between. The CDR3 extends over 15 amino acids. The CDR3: CASSHLMAGAHGYTF. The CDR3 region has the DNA TGTGCCAGCAGCCATCTAATGGCGGGGGCTCATGGCTACACCTTC. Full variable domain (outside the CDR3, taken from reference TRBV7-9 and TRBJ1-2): DTGVSQNPRHKITKRGQNVTFRCDPISEHNRLYWYRQTLGQGPEFLTYFQNEAQLEKSRLLSDRFSAERPKGSFSTLEIQRTEQGDSAMYLCASSHLMAGAHGYTFGSGTRLTVV.

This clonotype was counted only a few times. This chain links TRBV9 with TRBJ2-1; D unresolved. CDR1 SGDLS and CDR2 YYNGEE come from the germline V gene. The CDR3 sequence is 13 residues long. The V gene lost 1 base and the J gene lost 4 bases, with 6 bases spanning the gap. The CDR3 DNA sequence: TGTGCCAGCAGCGTAAATAGGTACAATGAGCAGTTCTTC. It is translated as CASSVNRYNEQFF.

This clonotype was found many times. The CDR3 here is CSASRAHGYTF. The CDR3 DNA sequence: TGCAGTGCTAGCAGGGCTCATGGCTACACCTTC. The gene calls are TRBV20-1 and TRBJ1-2, with a weak D call TRBD1 (5 bases). There are 11 residues in the CDR3. The V and J ends lost 3 bases and 6 bases respectively, with 8 bases between them. CDR1 and CDR2 from the germline V gene are DFQATT and SNEGSKA (reference sequence).

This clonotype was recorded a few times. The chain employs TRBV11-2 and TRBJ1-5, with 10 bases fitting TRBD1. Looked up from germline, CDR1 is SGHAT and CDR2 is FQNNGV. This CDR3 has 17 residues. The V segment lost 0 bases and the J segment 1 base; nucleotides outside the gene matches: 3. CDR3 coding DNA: TGTGCCAGCAGCTTAGATTGGGACAGGGGAAGCAATCAGCCCCAGCATTTT. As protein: CASSLDWDRGSNQPQHF.

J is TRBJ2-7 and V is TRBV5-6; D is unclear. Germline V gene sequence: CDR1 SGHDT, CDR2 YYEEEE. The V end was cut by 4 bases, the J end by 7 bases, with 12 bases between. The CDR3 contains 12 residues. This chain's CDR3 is CASSLTLREQYF. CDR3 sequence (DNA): TGTGCCAGCAGCCTGACCCTCCGGGAGCAGTACTTC. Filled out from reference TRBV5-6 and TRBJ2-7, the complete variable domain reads DAGVTQSPTHLIKTRGQQVTLRCSPKSGHDTVSWYQQALGQGPQFIFQYYEEEERQRGNFPDRFSGHQFPNYSSELNVNALLLGDSALYLCASSLTLREQYFGPGTRLTVT.